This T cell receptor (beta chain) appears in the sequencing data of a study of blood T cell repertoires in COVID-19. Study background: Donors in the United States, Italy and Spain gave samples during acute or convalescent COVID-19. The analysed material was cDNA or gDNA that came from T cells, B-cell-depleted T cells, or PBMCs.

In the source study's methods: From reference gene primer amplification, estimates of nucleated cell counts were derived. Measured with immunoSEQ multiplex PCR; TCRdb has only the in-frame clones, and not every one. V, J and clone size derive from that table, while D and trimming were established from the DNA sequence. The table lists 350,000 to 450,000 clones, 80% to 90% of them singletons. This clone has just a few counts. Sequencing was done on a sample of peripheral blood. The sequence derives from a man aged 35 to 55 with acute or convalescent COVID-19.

This CDR3 reads CASSLEEGISLHF. The CDR3 region has the DNA TGTGCCAGCAGCTTAGAGGAGGGAATCTCCCTCCACTTT. This chain links TRBV11-2 with TRBJ1-6; the D is unclear. This CDR3 region has 13 residues. Germline V CDR1 and CDR2: SGHAT, FQNNGV. V was pared by 0 bases and J by 14 bases, with 11 bases between.